This record covers a single T cell receptor beta chain. This sample is part of a study of blood T cell repertoires in COVID-19. Overall study context: The analysed material was cDNA or gDNA that came from T cells, B-cell-depleted T cells, or PBMCs.

With V trimmed by 5 bases and J by 1 base, 3 bases remained unmatched. CDR1 and CDR2 from the germline V gene are SGDLS and YYNGEE. The CDR3 covers 14 residues. Original methodology: Nucleated cell counts were estimated from reference gene primer amplification. Sequencing was performed with immunoSEQ multiplex PCR; in TCRdb, only in-frame clones are kept and a portion is missing. Clonal size and the V and J genes are those of that table, whereas D and trimming came from the DNA. This table has around 230,000 clones, 89% appearing once. The sample comprised PBMCs or T cells enriched from blood (not recorded which). The V gene is TRBV9, the J gene TRBJ1-1; 9 nucleotides align to TRBD1. The receptor's source is a woman in her twenties or thirties with acute COVID-19. The CDR3 is CASSPGQGNTEAFF. The CDR3 nucleotides read TGTGCCAGCAGTCCGGGACAGGGGAACACTGAAGCTTTCTTT.